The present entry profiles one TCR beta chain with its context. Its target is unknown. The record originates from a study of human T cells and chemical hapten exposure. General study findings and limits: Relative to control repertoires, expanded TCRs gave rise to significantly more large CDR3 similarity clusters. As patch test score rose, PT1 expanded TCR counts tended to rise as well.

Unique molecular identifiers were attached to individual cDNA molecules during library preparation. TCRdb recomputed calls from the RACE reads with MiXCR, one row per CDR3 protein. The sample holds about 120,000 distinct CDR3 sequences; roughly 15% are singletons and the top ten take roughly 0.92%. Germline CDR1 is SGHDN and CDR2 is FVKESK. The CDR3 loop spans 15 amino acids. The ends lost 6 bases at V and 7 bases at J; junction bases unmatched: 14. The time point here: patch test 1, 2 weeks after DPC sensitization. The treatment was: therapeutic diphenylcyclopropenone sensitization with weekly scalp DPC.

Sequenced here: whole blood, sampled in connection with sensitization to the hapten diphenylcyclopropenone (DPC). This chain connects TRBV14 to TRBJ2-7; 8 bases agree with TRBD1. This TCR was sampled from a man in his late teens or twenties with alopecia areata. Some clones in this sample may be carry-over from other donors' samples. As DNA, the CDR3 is TGTGCCAGCAGTTTCAGGGGGCGCGAATCGGATGAGCAGTACTTC. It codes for CASSFRGRESDEQYF.